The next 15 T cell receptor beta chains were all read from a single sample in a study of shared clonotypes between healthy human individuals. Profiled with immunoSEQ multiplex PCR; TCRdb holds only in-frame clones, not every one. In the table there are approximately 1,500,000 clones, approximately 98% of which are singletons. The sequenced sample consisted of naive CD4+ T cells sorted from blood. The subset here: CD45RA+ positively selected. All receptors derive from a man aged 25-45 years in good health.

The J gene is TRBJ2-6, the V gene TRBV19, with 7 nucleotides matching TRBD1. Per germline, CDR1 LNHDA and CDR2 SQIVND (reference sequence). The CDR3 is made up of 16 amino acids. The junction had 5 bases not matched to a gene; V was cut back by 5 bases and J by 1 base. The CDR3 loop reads CASSVQGVSGANVLTF. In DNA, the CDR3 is TGTGCCAGTAGTGTTCAGGGGGTATCTGGGGCCAACGTCCTGACTTTC. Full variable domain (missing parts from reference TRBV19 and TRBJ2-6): DGGITQSPKYLFRKEGQNVTLSCEQNLNHDAMYWYRQDPGQGLRLIYYSQIVNDFQKGDIAEGYSVSREKKESFPLTVTSAQKNPTAFYLCASSVQGVSGANVLTFGAGSRLTVL.

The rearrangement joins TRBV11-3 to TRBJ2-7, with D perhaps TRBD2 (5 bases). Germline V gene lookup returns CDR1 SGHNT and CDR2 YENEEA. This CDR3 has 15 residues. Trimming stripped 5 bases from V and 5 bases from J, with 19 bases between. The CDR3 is CASSRRVSEIDEQYF. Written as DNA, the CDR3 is TGTGCCAGCAGCCGGCGGGTGTCCGAGATTGACGAGCAGTACTTC.

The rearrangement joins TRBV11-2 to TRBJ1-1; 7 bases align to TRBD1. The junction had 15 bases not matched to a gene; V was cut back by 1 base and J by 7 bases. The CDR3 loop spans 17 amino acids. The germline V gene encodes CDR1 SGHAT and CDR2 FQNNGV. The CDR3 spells CASSLGGGYRGLIEAFF. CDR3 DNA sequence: TGTGCCAGCAGCTTAGGAGGGGGGTACAGGGGTCTAATTGAAGCTTTCTTT.

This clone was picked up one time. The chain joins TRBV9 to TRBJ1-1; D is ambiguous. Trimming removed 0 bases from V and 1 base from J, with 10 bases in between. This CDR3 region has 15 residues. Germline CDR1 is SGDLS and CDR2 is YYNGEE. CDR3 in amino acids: CASSVDPFGNTEAFF. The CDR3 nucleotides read TGTGCCAGCAGCGTAGACCCTTTCGGGAACACTGAAGCTTTCTTT.

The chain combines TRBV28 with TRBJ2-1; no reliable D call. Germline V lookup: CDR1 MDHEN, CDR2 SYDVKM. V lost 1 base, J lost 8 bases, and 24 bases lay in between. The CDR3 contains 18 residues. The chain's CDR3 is CASSLYSMARAIGDEQFF. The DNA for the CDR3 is TGTGCCAGCAGTTTATACTCCATGGCCCGGGCCATCGGCGATGAGCAGTTCTTC.

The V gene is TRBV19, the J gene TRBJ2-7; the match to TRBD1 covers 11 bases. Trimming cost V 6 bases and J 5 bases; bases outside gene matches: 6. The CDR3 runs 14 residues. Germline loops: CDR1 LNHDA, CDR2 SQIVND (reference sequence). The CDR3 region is CASSLRDRGNEQYF. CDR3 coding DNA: TGTGCCAGTAGCCTCCGGGACAGGGGGAACGAGCAGTACTTC. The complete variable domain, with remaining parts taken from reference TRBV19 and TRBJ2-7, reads DGGITQSPKYLFRKEGQNVTLSCEQNLNHDAMYWYRQDPGQGLRLIYYSQIVNDFQKGDIAEGYSVSREKKESFPLTVTSAQKNPTAFYLCASSLRDRGNEQYFGPGTRLTVT.

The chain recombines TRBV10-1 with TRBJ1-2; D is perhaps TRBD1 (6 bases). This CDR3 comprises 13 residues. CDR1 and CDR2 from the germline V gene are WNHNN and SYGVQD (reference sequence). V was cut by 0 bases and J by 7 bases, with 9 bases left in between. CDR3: CASSESGGAGYTF. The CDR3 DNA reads TGCGCCAGCAGTGAGTCAGGGGGTGCTGGCTACACCTTC.

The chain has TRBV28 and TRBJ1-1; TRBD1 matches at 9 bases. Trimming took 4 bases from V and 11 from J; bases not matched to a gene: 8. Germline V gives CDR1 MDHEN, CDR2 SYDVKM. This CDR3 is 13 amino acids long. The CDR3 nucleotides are TGTGCCAGCAGTTATACAGGGGGCGCGGGGGCTTTCTTT. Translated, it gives CASSYTGGAGAFF.

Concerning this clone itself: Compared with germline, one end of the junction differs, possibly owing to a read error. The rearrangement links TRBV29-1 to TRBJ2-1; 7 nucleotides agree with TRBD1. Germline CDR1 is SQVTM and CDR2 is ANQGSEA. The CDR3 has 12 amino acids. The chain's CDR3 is CSVEDRADEQFF. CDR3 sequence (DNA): TGCAGCGTCGAAGACAGGGCCGATGAGCAGTTCTTC.

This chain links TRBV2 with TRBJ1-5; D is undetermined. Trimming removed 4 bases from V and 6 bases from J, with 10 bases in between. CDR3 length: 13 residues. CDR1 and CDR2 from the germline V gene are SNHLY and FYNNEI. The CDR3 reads CASSVAYRQPQHF. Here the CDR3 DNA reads TGTGCCAGCAGTGTTGCGTATCGTCAGCCCCAGCATTTT.

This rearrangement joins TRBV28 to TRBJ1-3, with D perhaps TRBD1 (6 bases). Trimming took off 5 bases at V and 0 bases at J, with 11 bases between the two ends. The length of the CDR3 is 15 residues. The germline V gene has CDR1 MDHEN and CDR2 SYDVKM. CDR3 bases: TGTGCCAGCAGTAAAGACAGGATCTCTGGAAACACCATATATTTT. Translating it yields CASSKDRISGNTIYF.

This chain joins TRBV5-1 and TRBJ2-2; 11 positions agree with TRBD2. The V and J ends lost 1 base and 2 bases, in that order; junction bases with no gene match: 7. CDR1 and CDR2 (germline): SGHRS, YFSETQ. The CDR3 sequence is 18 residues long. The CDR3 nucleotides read TGCGCCAGCAGCTTGCGCGGACTAGCGGGTCTAAACACCGGGGAGCTGTTTTTT. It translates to CASSLRGLAGLNTGELFF.

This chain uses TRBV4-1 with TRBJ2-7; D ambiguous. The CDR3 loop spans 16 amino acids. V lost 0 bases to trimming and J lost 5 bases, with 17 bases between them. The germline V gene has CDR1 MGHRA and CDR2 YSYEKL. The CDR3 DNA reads TGCGCCAGCAGCCAAGAGTTCGATCAGGTTAGGAACGAGCAGTACTTC. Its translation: CASSQEFDQVRNEQYF.

The CDR3 DNA follows: TGTGCCAGTATCGGCGCCGCATACACCGGGGAGCTGTTTTTT. Its protein is CASIGAAYTGELFF. The V call is TRBV19, the J call TRBJ2-2; D unresolved. V shed 7 bases and J shed 3 bases, with 12 bases lying between them. The CDR3 contains 14 residues. Germline values: CDR1 LNHDA, CDR2 SQIVND (reference sequence).

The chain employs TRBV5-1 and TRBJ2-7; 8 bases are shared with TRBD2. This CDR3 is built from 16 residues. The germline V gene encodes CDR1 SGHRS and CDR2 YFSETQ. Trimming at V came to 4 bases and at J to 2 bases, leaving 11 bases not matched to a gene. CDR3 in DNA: TGCGCCAGCAGCGCGGGTAGCGGGGACGAAGCCTACGAGCAGTACTTC. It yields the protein CASSAGSGDEAYEQYF. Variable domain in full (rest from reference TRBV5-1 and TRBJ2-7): KAGVTQTPRYLIKTRGQQVTLSCSPISGHRSVSWYQQTPGQGLQFLFEYFSETQRNKGNFPGRFSGRQFSNSRSEMNVSTLELGDSALYLCASSAGSGDEAYEQYFGPGTRLTVT.